This TCR beta chain comes out of a study of blood T cell repertoires in COVID-19. Germline CDR1 is LGHDT and CDR2 is YNNKEL (reference sequence). V trimming: 4 bases; J trimming: 4 bases; junction bases outside the gene matches: 9. This CDR3 is built from 15 residues. In the authors' methods: It was from reference gene primer amplification that nucleated cell counts were estimated. This table comes from immunoSEQ multiplex PCR, and its TCRdb copy is limited to in-frame clones, with some not included. The V and J calls and clone size were taken over from that table, and D and trimming were inferred from the DNA. The table includes a few hundred thousand clones, approximately 80% detected once.

The sequence was obtained from a woman in her forties or fifties with acute or convalescent COVID-19. Sample: peripheral blood. The chain joins TRBV3-1 (or the pseudogene TRBV3-2) to TRBJ1-1, with 7 positions matching TRBD1. CDR3 DNA: TGTGCCAGCAGCCTCGCACGACAGGGCGGCACTGAAGCTTTCTTT. It yields the protein CASSLARQGGTEAFF.